This is a list of T cell receptor beta chains from one sample in a study of cytomegalovirus exposure and HLA in healthy donors. The method was immunoSEQ multiplex PCR; TCRdb's version includes in-frame clones alone and lacks a portion of them. The sample has roughly 150,000 clones; around 80% are singletons. What was sequenced was PBMCs. These receptors all stem from a man under 40 in good health. Both conserved end residues are part of each CDR3. D genes are given only for firm matches. Not every row has a clone size; where given, it reads once, few, many or a size class.

clone size: once
D gene: .
J gene: TRBJ1-5
V gene: TRBV19
CDR3 DNA: TGTGCCAGTAGTCTTCGGGGGGCGCAGAGCAATCAGCCCCAGCATTTT
CDR3 protein: CASSLRGAQSNQPQHF

clone size: once
D gene: .
J gene: TRBJ2-3
V gene: TRBV19
CDR3 DNA: TGTGCCAGTAGTACCCTTTCCGGGACTGAAGCAGATACGCAGTATTTT
CDR3 protein: CASSTLSGTEADTQYF

clone size: .
D gene: .
J gene: TRBJ2-7
V gene: TRBV6-5
CDR3 DNA: TGTGCCAGCACCCCCCGGAGGGGGCACGAGCAGTACTTC
CDR3 protein: CASTPRRGHEQYF

clone size: .
D gene: .
J gene: TRBJ1-1
V gene: TRBV18
CDR3 DNA: TGTGCCAGCTCACCACCGGGGAGAACTGAAGCTTTCTTT
CDR3 protein: CASSPPGRTEAFF

clone size: .
D gene: .
J gene: TRBJ1-2
V gene: TRBV28
CDR3 DNA: TGTGCCAGCGGGAGGGGGGAACTCTATGGCTACACCTTC
CDR3 protein: CASGRGELYGYTF

clone size: .
D gene: .
J gene: TRBJ2-7
V gene: TRBV2
CDR3 DNA: TGTGCCAGCCTTAGCTCCTACGAGCAGTACTTC
CDR3 protein: CASLSSYEQYF

clone size: .
D gene: .
J gene: TRBJ1-4
V gene: TRBV28
CDR3 DNA: TGTGCCAGCACAGCGCCGCTTAATGAAAAACTGTTTTTT
CDR3 protein: CASTAPLNEKLFF

clone size: few
D gene: TRBD2
J gene: TRBJ2-1
V gene: TRBV28
CDR3 DNA: TGTGCCAGCCAGATAGCGGGAGGGCTCGGGGAGCAGTTCTTC
CDR3 protein: CASQIAGGLGEQFF

clone size: .
D gene: TRBD1
J gene: TRBJ1-5
V gene: TRBV7-6
CDR3 DNA: TGTGCCAGCAGCTTAGCCGACAGGGCCGATCAGCCCCAGCATTTT
CDR3 protein: CASSLADRADQPQHF

clone size: .
D gene: .
J gene: TRBJ1-1
V gene: TRBV7-2
CDR3 DNA: TGTGCCAGCAGCCCATTCCAGGGGCGGACGTACAACACTGAAGCTTTCTTT
CDR3 protein: CASSPFQGRTYNTEAFF

clone size: .
D gene: .
J gene: TRBJ1-5
V gene: TRBV6-6
CDR3 DNA: TGTGCCAGCAGTTCACAGGGAAATCAGCCCCAGCATTTT
CDR3 protein: CASSSQGNQPQHF

clone size: .
D gene: .
J gene: TRBJ2-7
V gene: TRBV11-2
CDR3 DNA: TGTGCCAGCAGCTCCCCCTGGGGAAGCGGGCTGACCTACGAGCAGTACTTC
CDR3 protein: CASSSPWGSGLTYEQYF

clone size: .
D gene: .
J gene: TRBJ2-5
V gene: TRBV6-5
CDR3 DNA: TGTGCCAGCGCCAGAAGACTGGAAGAGACCCAGTACTTC
CDR3 protein: CASARRLEETQYF

clone size: .
D gene: .
J gene: TRBJ2-1
V gene: TRBV4-1
CDR3 DNA: TGCGCCAGCAGCCAAACCGGGAGCCCCAATGAGCAGTTCTTC
CDR3 protein: CASSQTGSPNEQFF

clone size: .
D gene: .
J gene: TRBJ2-5
V gene: TRBV7-8
CDR3 DNA: TGTGCCAGCACCCAGGGGCGGCAGAAAGAGACCCAGTACTTC
CDR3 protein: CASTQGRQKETQYF

clone size: .
D gene: TRBD2
J gene: TRBJ2-5
V gene: TRBV11-2
CDR3 DNA: TGTGCCAGCAGCTTCTCTAGCGGGGGTGAGACCCAGTACTTC
CDR3 protein: CASSFSSGGETQYF

clone size: .
D gene: TRBD1
J gene: TRBJ1-4
V gene: TRBV7-2
CDR3 DNA: TGTGCCAGCAGCAAACAGGGGGCATCTAATGAAAAACTGTTTTTT
CDR3 protein: CASSKQGASNEKLFF

clone size: .
D gene: TRBD1
J gene: TRBJ1-2
V gene: TRBV7-9
CDR3 DNA: TGTGCCAGCAGCGCGTGGACAGGCTCTAACTATGGCTACACCTTC
CDR3 protein: CASSAWTGSNYGYTF

clone size: .
D gene: .
J gene: TRBJ1-1
V gene: TRBV5-1
CDR3 DNA: TGCGCCAGCAGCTTCGGAGCCAGCTCCGGGGACACTGAAGCTTTCTTT
CDR3 protein: CASSFGASSGDTEAFF

clone size: .
D gene: TRBD2
J gene: TRBJ2-1
V gene: TRBV15
CDR3 DNA: TGTGCCACCAGCAGAGATTGGGCTAGCGGGAGTTCCAATGAGCAGTTCTTC
CDR3 protein: CATSRDWASGSSNEQFF

clone size: .
D gene: TRBD2
J gene: TRBJ2-3
V gene: TRBV19
CDR3 DNA: TGTGCCAGTAGGGGTGACGGACTAGCAGCAGATACGCAGTATTTT
CDR3 protein: CASRGDGLAADTQYF

clone size: once
D gene: .
J gene: TRBJ2-3
V gene: TRBV2
CDR3 DNA: TGTGCCAGCAGGGTCGACTTCACAGATACGCAGTATTTT
CDR3 protein: CASRVDFTDTQYF

clone size: .
D gene: .
J gene: TRBJ1-3
V gene: TRBV7-9
CDR3 DNA: TGTGCCAGCAGCCCCCCGGGTTCCGGAAACACCATATATTTT
CDR3 protein: CASSPPGSGNTIYF

clone size: .
D gene: .
J gene: TRBJ2-7
V gene: TRBV5-5
CDR3 DNA: TGTGCCAGCCTCGACAGGAACTCCTACGAGCAGTACTTC
CDR3 protein: CASLDRNSYEQYF

clone size: few
D gene: .
J gene: TRBJ2-5
V gene: TRBV6-5
CDR3 DNA: TGTGCCAGCAGTTCACCAGGGCGGCGGGAGACCCAGTACTTC
CDR3 protein: CASSSPGRRETQYF

clone size: .
D gene: TRBD1
J gene: TRBJ2-3
V gene: TRBV18
CDR3 DNA: TGTGCCAGCTCTCCGACAGGGAGCACAGATACGCAGTATTTT
CDR3 protein: CASSPTGSTDTQYF

clone size: .
D gene: .
J gene: TRBJ1-4
V gene: TRBV6-5
CDR3 DNA: TGTGCCAGCAGCCCCGATAGGTCTAGGGAAAAACTGTTTTTT
CDR3 protein: CASSPDRSREKLFF

clone size: .
D gene: TRBD2
J gene: TRBJ2-5
V gene: TRBV28
CDR3 DNA: TGTGCCAGCAGTTTATTAACTAGCGGGACCAGAAGCAGAGAGACCCAGTACTTC
CDR3 protein: CASSLLTSGTRSRETQYF

clone size: .
D gene: TRBD2
J gene: TRBJ2-1
V gene: TRBV5-4
CDR3 DNA: TGTGCCAGCAGCTTTACTAGCGGGGGCTACAATGAGCAGTTCTTC
CDR3 protein: CASSFTSGGYNEQFF

clone size: once
D gene: TRBD1
J gene: TRBJ1-4
V gene: TRBV11-2
CDR3 DNA: TGTGCCAGCAGCTCATGGACAGGGTTAAATGAAAAACTGTTTTTT
CDR3 protein: CASSSWTGLNEKLFF

clone size: .
D gene: TRBD2
J gene: TRBJ2-7
V gene: TRBV11-3
CDR3 DNA: TGTGCCAGCAGATCGGGGGGAAGCTCCTACGAGCAGTACTTC
CDR3 protein: CASRSGGSSYEQYF